This paragraph reports one T cell receptor (beta chain). This entry comes from a study of T-cell reconstitution after alpha-beta-depleted transplantation in children. The V gene end was trimmed by 0 bases and the J gene end by 2 bases; junction bases not matched to a gene: 7. Looked up from germline, CDR1 is LGHDT and CDR2 is YNNKEL (reference sequence). The CDR3 consists of 17 residues. A library of TCRbeta sequences, prepared with unique molecular identifiers, was generated. TCRdb processed the PCR reads anew with MiXCR; each CDR3 protein has one entry. The repertoire holds hundreds of thousands of distinct CDR3 sequences, with about 8.2% as singletons.

This clonotype was sampled from a male patient aged 2 to 10 who had a stem cell transplant for acute myeloid leukemia, so the T cells may come from the graft donor. Here the sequenced sample was PBMCs, mostly from graft donor cells, taken 360 days after TCRalphabeta/CD19-depleted stem cell transplant. The chain carries TRBV3-1 and TRBJ2-3; 8 positions agree with TRBD2. The CDR3 DNA reads as TGTGCCAGCAGCCAAGATGGGCTAGCGGGCATCACAGATACGCAGTATTTT. Protein sequence: CASSQDGLAGITDTQYF.